Listed below are T cell receptor beta chains from one sample, sequenced in a study of T-cell memory formation after mild COVID-19. TCRdb ran MiXCR on the 5' RACE reads and lists one entry per CDR3 protein. The sample holds 450,000 or so distinct CDR3 sequences, roughly 25% seen once. What was sequenced was PBMCs or a T cell subset sorted from them (not recorded which). The receptors stem from an adult woman who had mild COVID-19 (a few samples of this study predate the infection). Cell type and time point are not known. CDR3s include the opening cysteine and the closing phenylalanine or tryptophan. Each record gives: clone size, J gene, V gene, CDR3 protein. Not every row has a clone size; where given, it reads once, few, many or a size class.

clone size: -
J gene: TRBJ2-6
V gene: TRBV15
CDR3 protein: CATSRDPPGANVLTF

clone size: -
J gene: TRBJ2-7
V gene: TRBV7-3
CDR3 protein: CASSLTRDNIYEQYF

clone size: -
J gene: TRBJ2-7
V gene: TRBV7-9
CDR3 protein: CASSSRYTPDEQYF

clone size: -
J gene: TRBJ2-7
V gene: TRBV7-3
CDR3 protein: CASSLTPGGYEQYF

clone size: many
J gene: TRBJ2-7
V gene: TRBV12-3/TRBV12-4
CDR3 protein: CASPLYEQYF

clone size: few
J gene: TRBJ2-7
V gene: TRBV7-9
CDR3 protein: CASSEDMGPYEQYF

clone size: -
J gene: TRBJ1-1
V gene: TRBV5-5
CDR3 protein: CASSLYPGGRTEAFF

clone size: few
J gene: TRBJ2-2
V gene: TRBV9
CDR3 protein: CASSVPSGTGNTGELFF

clone size: few
J gene: TRBJ2-5
V gene: TRBV4-1
CDR3 protein: CASSQDERTSGQETQYF

clone size: -
J gene: TRBJ1-1
V gene: TRBV30
CDR3 protein: CAWSHLDPLSNTEAFF

clone size: -
J gene: TRBJ2-2
V gene: TRBV5-1
CDR3 protein: CASSLERGQPGELFF

clone size: few
J gene: TRBJ2-7
V gene: TRBV29-1
CDR3 protein: CSVWGTNSYEQYF

clone size: few
J gene: TRBJ1-5
V gene: TRBV6-1
CDR3 protein: CASSVRTGSDQPQHF

clone size: -
J gene: TRBJ2-3
V gene: TRBV7-2
CDR3 protein: CASSLGPPGGEDTQYF

clone size: -
J gene: TRBJ2-2
V gene: TRBV7-2
CDR3 protein: CASSLGRRTSPGELFF

clone size: -
J gene: TRBJ2-5
V gene: TRBV5-6
CDR3 protein: CASSLQQGLETQYF

clone size: -
J gene: TRBJ1-5
V gene: TRBV12-3/TRBV12-4
CDR3 protein: CASSFNAAGHQPQHF

clone size: -
J gene: TRBJ2-1
V gene: TRBV12-3/TRBV12-4
CDR3 protein: CASSPPVLGVEQFF

clone size: -
J gene: TRBJ2-3
V gene: TRBV7-8
CDR3 protein: CASSLASTLSTDTQYF

clone size: -
J gene: TRBJ2-4
V gene: TRBV5-4
CDR3 protein: CASSLGSSGVLNIQYF

clone size: -
J gene: TRBJ2-7
V gene: TRBV27
CDR3 protein: CASSLQGALREQYF

clone size: -
J gene: TRBJ2-7
V gene: TRBV7-2
CDR3 protein: CASSVSSWYEQYF

clone size: -
J gene: TRBJ2-7
V gene: TRBV12-3/TRBV12-4
CDR3 protein: CASRHTGGPSYEQYF

clone size: few
J gene: TRBJ2-7
V gene: TRBV21-1
CDR3 protein: CASSRKRERHEQYF

clone size: -
J gene: TRBJ2-5
V gene: TRBV29-1
CDR3 protein: CSVGTGQETQYF

clone size: -
J gene: TRBJ2-3
V gene: TRBV7-9
CDR3 protein: CASSLFQRGTGDTQYF

clone size: -
J gene: TRBJ1-5
V gene: TRBV7-2
CDR3 protein: CASSMDSDPRQPQHF

clone size: few
J gene: TRBJ2-7
V gene: TRBV6-2/TRBV6-3
CDR3 protein: CASSPVDRPRDEQYF

clone size: -
J gene: TRBJ2-1
V gene: TRBV12-3/TRBV12-4
CDR3 protein: CASSFKEGNEQFF

clone size: -
J gene: TRBJ2-1
V gene: TRBV5-1
CDR3 protein: CASSFRGIYNEQFF

clone size: few
J gene: TRBJ2-3
V gene: TRBV30
CDR3 protein: CAWGSVDTQYF

clone size: few
J gene: TRBJ1-2
V gene: TRBV7-2
CDR3 protein: CASSSMPGTNYGYTF

clone size: -
J gene: TRBJ1-4
V gene: TRBV7-2
CDR3 protein: CASSLASGQGQEKLFF

clone size: few
J gene: TRBJ2-1
V gene: TRBV7-9
CDR3 protein: CASSLTWDSNEQFF

clone size: few
J gene: TRBJ2-3
V gene: TRBV18
CDR3 protein: CASSPVAGGGDTQYF

clone size: -
J gene: TRBJ2-3
V gene: TRBV19
CDR3 protein: CASSSETGSTDTQYF

clone size: few
J gene: TRBJ2-5
V gene: TRBV27
CDR3 protein: CASSLYGGMSRETQYF

clone size: -
J gene: TRBJ1-5
V gene: TRBV5-1
CDR3 protein: CASSPTTGFVEPQHF

clone size: -
J gene: TRBJ2-1
V gene: TRBV10-3
CDR3 protein: CAISESLAGRTLNNEQFF

clone size: -
J gene: TRBJ2-7
V gene: TRBV7-9
CDR3 protein: CASSYGPSPWEQYF

clone size: few
J gene: TRBJ2-1
V gene: TRBV24-1
CDR3 protein: CATSDSGNNEQFF

clone size: -
J gene: TRBJ2-3
V gene: TRBV7-3
CDR3 protein: CASSPSPGTDTQYF

clone size: few
J gene: TRBJ2-2
V gene: TRBV30
CDR3 protein: CAWSVRGQNTGELFF

clone size: -
J gene: TRBJ1-1
V gene: TRBV12-3/TRBV12-4
CDR3 protein: CASQDRAEAFF